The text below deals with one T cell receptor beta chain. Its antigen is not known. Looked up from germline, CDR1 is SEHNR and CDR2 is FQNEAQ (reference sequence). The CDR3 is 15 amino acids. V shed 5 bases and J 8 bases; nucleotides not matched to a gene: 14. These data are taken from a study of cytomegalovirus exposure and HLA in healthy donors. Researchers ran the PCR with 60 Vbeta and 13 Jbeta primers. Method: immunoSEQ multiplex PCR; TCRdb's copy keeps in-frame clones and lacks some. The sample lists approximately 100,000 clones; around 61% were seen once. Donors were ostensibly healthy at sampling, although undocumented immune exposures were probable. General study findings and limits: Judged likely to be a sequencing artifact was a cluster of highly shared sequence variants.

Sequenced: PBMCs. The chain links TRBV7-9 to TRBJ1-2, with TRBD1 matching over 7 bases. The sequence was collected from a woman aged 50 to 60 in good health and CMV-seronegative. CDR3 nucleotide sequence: TGTGCCAGCAGCGGCCGCAGGGGGGCCTTTTGGGGCTACACCTTC. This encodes CASSGRRGAFWGYTF.